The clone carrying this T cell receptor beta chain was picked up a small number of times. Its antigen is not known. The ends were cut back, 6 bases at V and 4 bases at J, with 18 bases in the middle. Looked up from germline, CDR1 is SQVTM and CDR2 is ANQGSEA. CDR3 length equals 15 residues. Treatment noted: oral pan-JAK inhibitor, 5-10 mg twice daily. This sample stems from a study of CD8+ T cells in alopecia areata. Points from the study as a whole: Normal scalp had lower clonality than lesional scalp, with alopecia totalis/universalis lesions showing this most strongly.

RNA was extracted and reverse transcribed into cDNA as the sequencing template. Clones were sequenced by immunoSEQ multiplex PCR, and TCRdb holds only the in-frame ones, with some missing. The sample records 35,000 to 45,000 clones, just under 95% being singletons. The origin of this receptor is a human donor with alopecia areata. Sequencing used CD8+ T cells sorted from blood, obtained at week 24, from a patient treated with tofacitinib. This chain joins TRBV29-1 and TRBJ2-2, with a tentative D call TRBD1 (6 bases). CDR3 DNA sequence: TGCAGCGTGGCCGGGACACCTTGGGGCACCGGGGAGCTGTTTTTT. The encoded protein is CSVAGTPWGTGELFF.